The T cell receptor (beta chain) under discussion was sequenced for a study of blood T cells in healthy people across ages (dated by TCRdb to the mid-2010s). Notes on the research overall: Template switching captured roughly one uniquely barcoded TCR beta cDNA molecule per two T cells in model experiments. The study measured age-related changes in TCR beta repertoire diversity using deep sequencing normalized with unique cDNA molecular identifiers. Donors were grouped into four age groups: young (average approximately 15 years), middle-aged (around 39), aged (62) and long-lived (around 82). Donors of different ages were randomly distributed across sequencing lanes to avoid experimental bias. For two donors (one aged 18 to 29 and one aged 80 or older), the study analyzed two additional independent replicas of 1 million unique cDNA reads from the same blood draw.

The donors were 40 or so Caucasian individuals from Russia, aged about 6 to 95 years, who were systemically healthy. Each donor gave ten milliliters of peripheral blood, collected into EDTA-treated Vacutainer tubes. Ficoll-Paque density-gradient centrifugation was used to isolate PBMCs, with at least 7 million per sample. Trizol reagent was used to extract total RNA from the PBMCs, yielding at least 6 micrograms per sample. For every donor, flow cytometry on a PBMC aliquot measured the percentage of naive CD45RAhigh/CD27high T cells. Worth noting for this clonotype: Its cognate antigen has yet to be identified. No base quality values were provided; no much bigger clone lies one nucleotide off.

Study-level results and caveats: Compared with the aged group, the long-lived group had more naive CD4+ T cells, fewer expanded clones and increased TCR diversity, suggesting age selection. As age increased, observed TCR beta diversity per million T cells dropped in a roughly linear way, and a significant reduction was already evident by age around 41. Donor CMV infection status was unknown, potentially confounding age-related changes in expanded clonotypes. Bulk unsorted PBMC profiling prevented conclusive comparison of naive and antigen-experienced compartments. Estimates of total diversity based on one million sequenced T cells were considered lower bounds and underestimates. There was a strong correlation between observed TCR beta diversity and the percentage of naive T cells measured by flow cytometry.

A distance of 13 bases separates the germline ends of V and J, which lose 3 bases and 5 bases respectively. The CDR3 spans 15 residues, from the cysteine through the phenylalanine. The sequence is cut down to CDR3 DNA, 45 bases in frame from base 1. For CDR1 and CDR2, the germline V gene (reference sequence) lists MNHEY and SMNVEV. The library came from 5' RACE. The sequencer listed for this sample is Illumina HiSeq 2500. A second PCR of about 7 to 12 cycles was run with a J-beta primer mix and a sample-barcoded 5' primer. A template-switch 5' adaptor carrying 12 random nucleotides introduced a unique molecular identifier onto each TCR beta cDNA molecule. Each sample yielded at least 3 million CDR3-containing paired-end reads. First-strand cDNA synthesis was performed from all RNA using the Mint cDNA synthesis kit, with priming by a TRBC-specific oligonucleotide. Following uracil-DNA glycosylase treatment, all cDNA underwent a first 18-cycle PCR with the universal primers M1SS and BC2_uni_R. Processing in the source paper ran as follows. Each sample was normalized by randomly selecting 1 million high-quality reads, each carrying a distinct molecular identifier. Instead of being binned into consensus sequences, reads with shared molecular identifiers were discarded. CDR3 identification, clonotype clustering and error correction used MiTCR with a Q25 quality threshold and the strictest error-elimination algorithm. A nonparametric unseen species model using Euler transformation provided a lower-bound estimate of total TCR beta diversity. Using fastp at Q25 and MiXCR, TCRdb reprocessed the public reads and kept productive beta chains. Entries that share a CDR3 protein sequence are merged under the most common genes and DNA. TCRdb's processing, not the authors' own work, is the source of the V and J calls. Present in this sample are over 600,000 distinct CDR3 sequences, more than 35% of which were seen just once. 18% of the sample belongs to the ten largest clones.

The receptor was derived from a man older than 75 in good health. The rearrangement joined TRBV27 to TRBJ2-2; the D gene is perhaps TRBD2, on 5 matching bases. The sample was blood. The CDR3 reads as follows: CASSLRGSGTGELFF. The DNA sequence is as follows: TGTGCCAGCAGTTTGCGAGGGAGTGGAACCGGGGAGCTGTTTTTT.